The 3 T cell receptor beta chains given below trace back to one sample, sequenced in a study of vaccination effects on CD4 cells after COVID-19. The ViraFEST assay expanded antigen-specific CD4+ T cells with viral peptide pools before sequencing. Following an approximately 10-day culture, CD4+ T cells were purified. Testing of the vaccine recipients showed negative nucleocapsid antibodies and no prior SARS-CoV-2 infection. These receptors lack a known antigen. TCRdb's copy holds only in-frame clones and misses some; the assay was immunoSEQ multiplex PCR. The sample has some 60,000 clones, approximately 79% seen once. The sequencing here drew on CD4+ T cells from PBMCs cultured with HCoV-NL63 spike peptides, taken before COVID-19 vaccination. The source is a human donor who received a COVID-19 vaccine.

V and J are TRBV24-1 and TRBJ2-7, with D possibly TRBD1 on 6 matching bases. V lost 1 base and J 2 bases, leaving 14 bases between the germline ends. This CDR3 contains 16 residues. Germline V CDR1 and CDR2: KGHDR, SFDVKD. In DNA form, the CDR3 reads TGTGCCACCAGTGATTTTTTGACAGGAGGTACCTACGAGCAGTACGTC. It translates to CATSDFLTGGTYEQYV.

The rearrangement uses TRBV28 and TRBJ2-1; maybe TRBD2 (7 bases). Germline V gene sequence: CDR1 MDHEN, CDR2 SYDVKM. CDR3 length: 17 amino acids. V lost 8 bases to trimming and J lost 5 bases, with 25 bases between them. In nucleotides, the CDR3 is TGTGCCAGCTCGATGGGGGGGGCGCCCCTCCGGGACAATGAGCAGTTCTTC. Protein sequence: CASSMGGAPLRDNEQFF. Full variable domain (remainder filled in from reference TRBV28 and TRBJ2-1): DVKVTQSSRYLVKRTGEKVFLECVQDMDHENMFWYRQDPGLGLRLIYFSYDVKMKEKGDIPEGYSVSREKKERFSLILESASTNQTSMYLCASSMGGAPLRDNEQFFGPGTRLTVL.

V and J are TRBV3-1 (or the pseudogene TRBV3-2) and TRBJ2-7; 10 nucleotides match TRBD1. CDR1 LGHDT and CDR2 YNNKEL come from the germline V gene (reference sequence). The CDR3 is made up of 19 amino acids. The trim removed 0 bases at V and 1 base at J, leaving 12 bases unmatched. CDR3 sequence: CASSQEGTGDYRASYEQYV. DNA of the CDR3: TGTGCCAGCAGCCAAGAAGGGACAGGGGATTATCGAGCTTCCTACGAGCAGTACGTC.